This TCR beta chain was captured by sequencing in a study of shared clonotypes between healthy human individuals. A split of CD4+ cells into CD45RA+ naive and CD45RA-negative memory subsets was performed. V shed 8 bases and J shed 6 bases, with 8 bases lying between them. This CDR3 is 11 amino acids long. Germline assignment: CDR1 MNHEY and CDR2 SMNVEV (reference sequence). A remark on this clone: Its antigen is still unknown.

Several immunoSEQ plates held equal portions of the genomic DNA taken from each subset. TCRdb keeps only in-frame clones here, not all; method: immunoSEQ multiplex PCR. The sample holds about a million clones, about 75% seen once. Broader study findings: Around 4.9% of naive CD4 clonotypes were shared across four donors.

The sequenced sample was memory CD4+ T cells sorted from blood. Subset indicated: CD45RA-negative fraction. The receptor's source is a young man in good health. The chain joins TRBV27 to TRBJ2-4; D call uncertain. The CDR3 reads CASLPGNIQYF. The DNA for the CDR3 is TGTGCCAGCTTGCCCGGAAACATTCAGTACTTC.